The clone carrying this TCR beta chain was seen a single time. The sample belongs to a study of shared clonotypes between healthy human individuals. In the study overall: Donor composition was a couple of women and three men, aged 18 to 49.

In the source study's methods: Junction-only sequences produced by ImmunoSEQ had no quality scores, so filtering differed. Only in-frame clones appear in the TCRdb table, and some are missing; sequencing was by immunoSEQ multiplex PCR. That table gives V, J and clone size, and the DNA gave D and trimming. Here the sample spans roughly 490,000 clones, roughly 85% being singletons. This CDR3 contains 14 residues. With V trimmed by 4 bases and J by 4 bases, 5 bases remained unmatched. Per the germline V gene, CDR1 is SQVTM and CDR2 is ANQGSEA. The chain uses TRBV29-1 and TRBJ2-1, with 9 bases identical to TRBD2. The TCR was taken from a middle-aged woman in good health. Some clones in this sample may be carry-over from other donors' samples. The sequenced sample was PBMCs. The CDR3 protein is CSVVREGLYNEQFF. DNA of the CDR3: TGCAGCGTTGTGCGGGAGGGCCTATACAATGAGCAGTTCTTC.